Following are 23 T cell receptor beta chains from one sample sequenced in a study of blood T cells in healthy people across ages. A second PCR of roughly 6 to 12 cycles used a sample-barcoded 5' primer and a J-beta primer mix. TCRdb redid the calling of the 5' RACE reads with MiXCR, one entry per CDR3 protein. There are about 1.4 million distinct CDR3 sequences in the sample; around 59% occur only once, and about 6.3% lies in the top ten. Input material: blood. The receptor source for this set is a man between 18 and 29 years old in good health.

V is TRBV4-1 and J is TRBJ2-2, with unresolved D. Between the trimmed V and J ends, which lost 3 bases and 5 bases, there was a span of 10 bases. From germline, CDR1 is MGHRA and CDR2 YSYEKL. The CDR3 is 14 residues long. The CDR3 region is CASSHNYDTGELFF. CDR3 nucleotide sequence: TGCGCCAGCAGCCATAATTACGATACCGGGGAGCTGTTTTTT.

The J gene is TRBJ2-6, the V gene TRBV6-5; D may be TRBD1 (6 bases). CDR1 and CDR2 (germline): MNHEY, SVGAGI. Deletions cut 6 bases from V and 2 bases from J, with 11 bases between. This CDR3 contains 15 residues. CDR3 sequence: CASSRRGPGANVLTF. The DNA for the CDR3 is TGTGCCAGCAGCCGCAGGGGCCCTGGGGCCAACGTCCTGACTTTC.

This clonotype was seen only a few times. The chain uses TRBV27 and TRBJ2-5; TRBD2 might be the D (6 bases). The CDR3 runs 14 residues. Germline values: CDR1 MNHEY, CDR2 SMNVEV (reference sequence). Trimming took off 3 bases at V and 4 bases at J, with 12 bases between the two ends. The CDR3 nucleotides are TGTGCCAGCAGTTTCCCGGGAGAAAGAGAGACCCAGTACTTC. It codes for CASSFPGERETQYF.

The rearrangement joins TRBV27 to TRBJ2-7; TRBD1 matches 7 bases. Germline V CDR1 and CDR2: MNHEY, SMNVEV (reference sequence). J lost 2 bases, V lost 5 bases, and 9 bases had no gene match. The CDR3 sequence is 15 residues long. The CDR3 loop is CASSPLGTATYEQYF. DNA for the CDR3: TGTGCCAGCAGTCCTCTCGGGACAGCGACCTACGAGCAGTACTTC.

In its sample, this clonotype was seen a few times. The V gene is TRBV29-1, the J gene TRBJ2-5; D possibly corresponds to TRBD1 (5 bases). CDR3 length equals 12 residues. Trimming took off 4 bases at V and 3 bases at J, with 9 bases between the two ends. Germline loops: CDR1 SQVTM, CDR2 ANQGSEA. The CDR3 protein is CSVVGQKETQYF. The CDR3 nucleotides read TGCAGCGTTGTGGGGCAGAAAGAGACCCAGTACTTC.

This clonotype was seen a single time. The genes are TRBV7-6 and TRBJ2-7; D not certain. The CDR3 is made up of 13 amino acids. V lost 4 bases and J 8 bases, leaving 15 bases between the germline ends. Germline V gives CDR1 SGHVS, CDR2 FNYEAQ. Written as DNA, the CDR3 is TGTGCCAGCAGCTCGCGACTTAGGGTCAAGCAGTACTTC. This codes for CASSSRLRVKQYF.

CDR3 sequence (DNA): TGTGCCAGCAGGCCGGAGGGGGTGGACTATGGCTACACCTTC. Protein sequence: CASRPEGVDYGYTF. The chain is built from TRBV25-1 and TRBJ1-2; D perhaps matches TRBD1 (6 bases). Germline-derived CDR1 and CDR2 are MGHDK and SYGVNS. V lost 6 bases to trimming and J lost 3 bases, with 14 bases between them. This CDR3 is 14 amino acids long.

The chain recombines TRBV14 with TRBJ1-4, with TRBD1 matching over 7 bases. The trim removed 2 bases at V and 4 bases at J, leaving 4 bases unmatched. Germline V gene data show CDR1 as SGHDN and CDR2 as FVKESK. This CDR3 region has 15 residues. DNA of the CDR3: TGTGCCAGCAGCCAACTATCAGGGGGTAATGAAAAACTGTTTTTT. Amino acid sequence: CASSQLSGGNEKLFF.

This chain connects TRBV10-3 to TRBJ1-1; D might be TRBD1 (5 bases). V lost 0 bases to trimming and J lost 8 bases, with 13 bases between them. Germline loops: CDR1 ENHRY, CDR2 SYGVKD. The CDR3 runs 14 residues. CDR3 loop: CAISESPQGSEAFF. As DNA, the CDR3 is TGTGCCATCAGTGAGTCGCCGCAGGGTTCAGAAGCTTTCTTT.

The chain couples TRBV7-2 to TRBJ1-4; D not resolved. The V end was cut by 5 bases, the J end by 5 bases, with 18 bases between. Germline V CDR1 and CDR2: SGHTA, FQGNSA. This CDR3 has 16 amino acids. This CDR3 is CASSLTPGAGNEKLFF. In nucleotides, the CDR3 is TGTGCCAGCAGCCTAACGCCAGGAGCGGGGAATGAAAAACTGTTTTTT.

The chain has TRBV4-2 and TRBJ2-1, with D unclear. CDR1 is LGHNA and CDR2 is YNFKEQ in the germline V gene. The CDR3 loop spans 14 amino acids. V gave up 11 bases and J gave up 2 bases, with 16 bases separating them. The CDR3 spells CAGTRETAYNEQFF. CDR3 bases: TGTGCCGGCACTCGAGAGACGGCCTACAATGAGCAGTTCTTC.

In DNA form, the CDR3 reads TGTGCCAGCAGCTTGGCTTGGGCGACGGGGGAGCAGTACTTC. Its protein product is CASSLAWATGEQYF. The V and J genes are TRBV28 and TRBJ2-5; D might be TRBD2 (6 bases). Per the germline V gene, CDR1 is MDHEN and CDR2 is SYDVKM. V was pared by 6 bases and J by 11 bases, with 22 bases between. CDR3 size: 14 residues.

This sequence joins TRBV3-1 and TRBJ2-7; perhaps D is TRBD1 or TRBD2 (6 bases each). V lost 4 bases and J 2 bases, leaving 12 bases between the germline ends. The CDR3 covers 14 residues. CDR1 is LGHDT, CDR2 YNNKEL, per germline (reference sequence). The CDR3 DNA reads as TGTGCCAGCAGCCGTGCTGGGGGGCCCTACGAGCAGTACTTC. Its protein product is CASSRAGGPYEQYF.

The chain carries TRBV27 and TRBJ2-7; D remains unclear. This CDR3 has 12 amino acids. Germline loops: CDR1 MNHEY, CDR2 SMNVEV (reference sequence). V lost 3 bases and J 7 bases, leaving 10 bases between the germline ends. The CDR3 spells CASSFLHNEQYF. CDR3 DNA sequence: TGTGCCAGCAGTTTCCTTCACAATGAGCAGTACTTC.

The rearrangement uses TRBV4-3 and TRBJ2-4; D possibly corresponds to TRBD1 (5 bases). Trimming stripped 0 bases from V and 2 bases from J, with 17 bases between. The CDR3 has 18 residues. Germline loops: CDR1 LGHNA, CDR2 YSLEER. Here the CDR3 reads CASSQDSGAGWTKNIQYF. CDR3 coding DNA: TGCGCCAGCAGCCAAGATTCTGGGGCAGGGTGGACCAAAAACATTCAGTACTTC.

The rearrangement joins TRBV4-1 to TRBJ2-5; D may be TRBD1 (6 bases). Germline assignment: CDR1 MGHRA and CDR2 YSYEKL. The CDR3 contains 14 residues. The germline V and J ends were trimmed by 3 bases and 5 bases, with 13 bases remaining between them. The CDR3 DNA is TGCGCCAGCAGCCATACAGGACAGAAGGAGACCCAGTACTTC. This codes for CASSHTGQKETQYF.

V gene TRBV20-1 combines with J gene TRBJ2-7; 10 bases match TRBD1. The CDR3 length is 15 residues. The germline V gene encodes CDR1 DFQATT and CDR2 SNEGSKA (reference sequence). Trimming at V came to 0 bases and at J to 3 bases, leaving 5 bases not matched to a gene. CDR3 in DNA: TGCAGTGCTAGAGATCGACAGGGGGCCAGCTACGAGCAGTACTTC. This sequence encodes CSARDRQGASYEQYF.

The V call is TRBV5-1, the J call TRBJ2-1; 9 nucleotides agree with TRBD2. V lost 0 bases and J lost 8; bases outside the gene matches: 12. The V gene's germline CDR1 is SGHRS and CDR2 YFSETQ. There are 17 residues in the CDR3. The CDR3 region is CASSLVGAGGPRDEQFF. CDR3 nucleotides: TGCGCCAGCAGCTTGGTAGGCGCGGGAGGGCCTAGAGATGAGCAGTTCTTC.

V usage is TRBV4-3 and J usage is TRBJ1-2; the D gene is possibly TRBD1 (5 bases). Germline V gene data show CDR1 as LGHNA and CDR2 as YSLEER. V lost 0 bases and J 5 bases, leaving 13 bases between the germline ends. CDR3 length equals 15 residues. CDR3 coding DNA: TGCGCCAGCAGCCAAGAACCGGGACTAGGATATGGCTACACCTTC. Translation: CASSQEPGLGYGYTF.

There are a few counts of this clonotype. The chain uses TRBV27 and TRBJ2-7; D gene unclear. The CDR3 is made up of 16 amino acids. CDR1 MNHEY and CDR2 SMNVEV come from the germline V gene (reference sequence). Trimming took off 0 bases at V and 3 bases at J, with 15 bases between the two ends. The DNA for the CDR3 is TGTGCCAGCAGTTTATCGGTCCGAGGCCCCAGCTACGAGCAGTACTTC. The encoded protein is CASSLSVRGPSYEQYF.

The V call is TRBV7-3, the J call TRBJ2-1, with TRBD2 identical over 8 bases. In germline, CDR1 is SGHTA, CDR2 FQGTGA. The ends lost 3 bases at V and 4 bases at J; junction bases unmatched: 5. The CDR3 sequence is 15 residues long. The CDR3 is CASSFLAGYYNEQFF. The CDR3 DNA is TGTGCCAGCAGCTTCTTAGCGGGGTATTACAATGAGCAGTTCTTC. The full variable domain, rest sourced from reference TRBV7-3 and TRBJ2-1, is GAGVSQTPSNKVTEKGKYVELRCDPISGHTALYWYRQSLGQGPEFLIYFQGTGAADDSGLPNDRFFAVRPEGSVSTLKIQRTERGDSAVYLCASSFLAGYYNEQFFGPGTRLTVL.

The V call is TRBV29-1, the J call TRBJ1-1; maybe TRBD1 (6 bases). Germline V gene sequence: CDR1 SQVTM, CDR2 ANQGSEA. V was cut by 7 bases and J by 4 bases, with 16 bases left in between. CDR3 length: 13 amino acids. The CDR3 loop reads CSADSQGPTEAFF. CDR3 DNA sequence: TGCAGCGCGGATTCACAGGGCCCCACTGAAGCTTTCTTT.

The chain joins TRBV9 to TRBJ2-3, with 10 bases lining up with TRBD1. This CDR3 is 17 amino acids long. CDR1 and CDR2 from the germline V gene are SGDLS and YYNGEE. Trimming at V came to 4 bases and at J to 2 bases, leaving 10 bases not matched to a gene. Here the CDR3 DNA reads TGTGCCAGCAGCAGTCCGGGACAGGGGCATACCACAGATACGCAGTATTTT. This codes for CASSSPGQGHTTDTQYF.